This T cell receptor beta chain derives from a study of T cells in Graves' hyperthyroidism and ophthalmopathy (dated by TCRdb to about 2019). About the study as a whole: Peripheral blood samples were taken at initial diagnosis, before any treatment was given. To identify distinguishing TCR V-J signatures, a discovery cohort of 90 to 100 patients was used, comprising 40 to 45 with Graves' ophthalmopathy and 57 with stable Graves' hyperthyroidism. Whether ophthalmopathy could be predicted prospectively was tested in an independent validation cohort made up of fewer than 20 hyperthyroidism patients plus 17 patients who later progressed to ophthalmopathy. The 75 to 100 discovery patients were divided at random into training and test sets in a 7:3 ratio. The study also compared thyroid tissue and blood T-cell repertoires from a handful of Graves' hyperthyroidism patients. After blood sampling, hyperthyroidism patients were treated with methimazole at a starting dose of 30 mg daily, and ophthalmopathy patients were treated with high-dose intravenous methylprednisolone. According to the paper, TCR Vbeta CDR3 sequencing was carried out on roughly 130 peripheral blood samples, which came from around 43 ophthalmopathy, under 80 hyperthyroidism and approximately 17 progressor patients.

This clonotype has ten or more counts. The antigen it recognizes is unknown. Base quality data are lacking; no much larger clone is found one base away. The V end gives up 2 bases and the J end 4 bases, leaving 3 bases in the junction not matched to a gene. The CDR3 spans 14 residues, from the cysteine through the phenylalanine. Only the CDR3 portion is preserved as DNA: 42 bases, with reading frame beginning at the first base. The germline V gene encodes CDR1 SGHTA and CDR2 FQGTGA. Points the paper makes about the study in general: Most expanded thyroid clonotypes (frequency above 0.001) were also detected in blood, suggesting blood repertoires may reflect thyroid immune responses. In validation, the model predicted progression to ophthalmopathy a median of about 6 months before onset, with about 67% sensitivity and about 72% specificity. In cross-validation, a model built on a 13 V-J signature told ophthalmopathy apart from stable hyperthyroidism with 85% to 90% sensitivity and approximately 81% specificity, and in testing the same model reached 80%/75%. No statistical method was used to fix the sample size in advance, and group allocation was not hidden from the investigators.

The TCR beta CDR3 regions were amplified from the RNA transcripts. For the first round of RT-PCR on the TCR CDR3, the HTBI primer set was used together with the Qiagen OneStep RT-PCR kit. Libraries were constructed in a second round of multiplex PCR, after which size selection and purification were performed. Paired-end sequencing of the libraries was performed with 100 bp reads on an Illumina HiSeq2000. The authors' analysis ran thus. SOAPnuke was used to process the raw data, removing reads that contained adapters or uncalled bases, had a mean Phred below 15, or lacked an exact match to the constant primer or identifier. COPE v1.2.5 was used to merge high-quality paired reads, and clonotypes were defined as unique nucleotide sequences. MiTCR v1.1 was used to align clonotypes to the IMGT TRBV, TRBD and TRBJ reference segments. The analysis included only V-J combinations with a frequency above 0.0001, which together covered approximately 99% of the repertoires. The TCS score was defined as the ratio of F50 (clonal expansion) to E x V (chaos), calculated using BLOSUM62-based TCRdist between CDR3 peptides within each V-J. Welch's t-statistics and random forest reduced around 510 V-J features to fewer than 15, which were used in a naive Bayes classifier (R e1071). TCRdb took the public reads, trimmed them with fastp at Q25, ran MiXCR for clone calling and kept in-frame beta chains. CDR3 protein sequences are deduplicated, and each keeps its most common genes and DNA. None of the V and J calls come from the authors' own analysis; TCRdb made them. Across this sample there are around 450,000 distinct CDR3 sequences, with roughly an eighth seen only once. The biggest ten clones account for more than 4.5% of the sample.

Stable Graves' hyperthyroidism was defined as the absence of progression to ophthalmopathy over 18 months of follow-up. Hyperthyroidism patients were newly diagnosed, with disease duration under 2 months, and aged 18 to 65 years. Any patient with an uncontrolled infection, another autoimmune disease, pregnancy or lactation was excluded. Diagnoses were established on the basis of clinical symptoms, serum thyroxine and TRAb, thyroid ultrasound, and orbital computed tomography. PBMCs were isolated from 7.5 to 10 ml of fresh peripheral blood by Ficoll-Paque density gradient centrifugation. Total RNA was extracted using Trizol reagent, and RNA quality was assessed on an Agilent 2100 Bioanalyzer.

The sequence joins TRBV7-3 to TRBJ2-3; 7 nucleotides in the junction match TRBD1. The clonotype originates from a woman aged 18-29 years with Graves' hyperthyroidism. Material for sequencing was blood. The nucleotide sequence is TGTGCCAGCAGCTTAGACAGGGTAGCAGATACGCAGTATTTT. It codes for CASSLDRVADTQYF.